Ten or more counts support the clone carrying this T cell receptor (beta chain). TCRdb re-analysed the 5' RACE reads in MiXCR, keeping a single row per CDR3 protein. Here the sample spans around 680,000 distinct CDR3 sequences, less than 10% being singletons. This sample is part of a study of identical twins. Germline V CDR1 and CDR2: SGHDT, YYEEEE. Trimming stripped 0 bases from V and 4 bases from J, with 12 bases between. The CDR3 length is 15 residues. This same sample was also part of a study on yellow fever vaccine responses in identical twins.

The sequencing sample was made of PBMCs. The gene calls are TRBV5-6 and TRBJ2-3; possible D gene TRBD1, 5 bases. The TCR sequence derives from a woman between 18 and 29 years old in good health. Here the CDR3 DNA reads TGTGCCAGCAGCTTGGGCGGCAGGGCCGCAGATACGCAGTATTTT. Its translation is CASSLGGRAADTQYF.